This TCR beta chain was found in a study of T cell changes during pregnancy in multiple sclerosis. The method was immunoSEQ multiplex PCR; TCRdb's version includes in-frame clones alone and lacks a portion of them. The profile shows about 35,000 clones, approximately 89% of them singletons. The V and J ends lost 5 bases and 4 bases respectively, with 18 bases between them. CDR1 and CDR2 from the germline V gene are SGHTS and YDEGEE. The CDR3 consists of 15 residues. The chain joins TRBV5-8 to TRBJ1-2; tentative D call: TRBD1 (5 bases). The specimen was CD4+ T cells from peripheral blood mononuclear cells, collected after pregnancy. The clonotype originates from a female donor in good health, enrolled as a control in a pregnancy study. CDR3 DNA: TGTGCCAGCAGGGATCCAAAGCGGGACGGCTATGGCTACACCTTC. Its protein product is CASRDPKRDGYGYTF.